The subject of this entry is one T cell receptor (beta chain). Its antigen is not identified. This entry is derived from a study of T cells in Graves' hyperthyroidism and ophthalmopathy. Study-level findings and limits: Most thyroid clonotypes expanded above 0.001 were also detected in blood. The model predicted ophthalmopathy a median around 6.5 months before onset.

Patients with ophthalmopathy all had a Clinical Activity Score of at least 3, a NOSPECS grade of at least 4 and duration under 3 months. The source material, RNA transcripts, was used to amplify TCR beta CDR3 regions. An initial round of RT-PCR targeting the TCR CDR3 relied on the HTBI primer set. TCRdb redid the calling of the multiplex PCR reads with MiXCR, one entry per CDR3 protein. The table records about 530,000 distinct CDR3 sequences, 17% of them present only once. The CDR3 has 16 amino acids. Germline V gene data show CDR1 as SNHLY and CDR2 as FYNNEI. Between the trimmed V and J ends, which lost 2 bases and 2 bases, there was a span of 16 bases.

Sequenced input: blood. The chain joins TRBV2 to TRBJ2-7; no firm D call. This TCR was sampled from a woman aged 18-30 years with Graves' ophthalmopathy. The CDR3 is CASSEWSTDITYEQYF. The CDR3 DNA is TGTGCCAGCAGTGAATGGTCAACAGATATCACCTACGAGCAGTACTTC.